The 30 T cell receptor beta chains below were found in one sample sequenced in a study of blood T cell repertoires in COVID-19. Libraries were prepared by immunoSEQ multiplex PCR; TCRdb keeps only in-frame clonotypes and omits some of them. The table lists over 15,000 clones, about 86% of them singletons. Sequences were obtained from peripheral blood. The receptors originated from a man between 65 and 85 years old with acute or convalescent COVID-19.

The chain is built from TRBV5-4 and TRBJ2-3, with D hard to call. The V and J ends lost 1 base and 0 bases respectively, with 9 bases between them. Germline CDR1 SGHNT, CDR2 YYREEE (reference sequence). The CDR3 sequence is 15 residues long. The CDR3, as DNA: TGTGCCAGCAGCTTGTGGAGCGCTAGCACAGATACGCAGTATTTT. Translation: CASSLWSASTDTQYF.

The chain employs TRBV6-2 or TRBV6-3 and TRBJ2-7; 7 bases fit TRBD2. In germline, CDR1 is MNHEY, CDR2 SVGEGT. This CDR3 spans 16 amino acids. V was pared by 1 base and J by 6 bases, with 12 bases of the junction left unmatched. The CDR3 loop is CASSYFSGLYFLEQYF. The CDR3 nucleotides are TGTGCCAGCAGTTACTTTTCGGGACTATATTTCCTCGAGCAGTACTTC.

The chain is built from TRBV6-6 and TRBJ2-2; 10 nucleotides match TRBD2. The CDR3 is 17 amino acids. The V gene's germline CDR1 is MNHNY and CDR2 SVGAGI (reference sequence). The V and J ends lost 5 bases and 0 bases, in that order; junction bases with no gene match: 6. CDR3 coding DNA: TGTGCCAGCAGTCCCGGACTAGCGGAACCGAACACCGGGGAGCTGTTTTTT. Translation: CASSPGLAEPNTGELFF.

This clone was picked up a small number of times. The CDR3 loop is CATQGGFKSPLHF. CDR3 bases: TGTGCCACCCAGGGGGGCTTCAAGTCACCCCTCCACTTT. The chain employs TRBV6-5 and TRBJ1-6, with TRBD1 matching 7 bases. Germline loops: CDR1 MNHEY, CDR2 SVGAGI. This CDR3 is 13 amino acids long. V lost 10 bases and J lost 10; bases outside the gene matches: 10.

The genes are TRBV28 and TRBJ2-5; D is possibly TRBD2 (7 bases). CDR3 length: 15 amino acids. In germline, CDR1 is MDHEN, CDR2 SYDVKM. Trimming removed 8 bases at V and 3 bases at J, with 19 bases between. CDR3 sequence reads: CASLRRGRGEETQYF. The CDR3 DNA reads TGTGCCAGCCTACGGCGGGGGAGGGGGGAAGAGACCCAGTACTTC.

CDR3 DNA sequence: TGTGCCAGCCAGGGGACAGGGTGGGCCGGGGAGCTGTTTTTT. Its translation: CASQGTGWAGELFF. V and J are TRBV28 and TRBJ2-2, with TRBD1 identical over 9 bases. The CDR3 sequence is 14 residues long. The trim removed 8 bases at V and 6 bases at J, leaving 7 bases unmatched. The germline gives CDR1 MDHEN, CDR2 SYDVKM.

This chain links TRBV28 with TRBJ1-5, with TRBD1 matching over 7 bases. V shed 6 bases, J shed 5 bases, and the junction held 4 bases outside the gene matches. This CDR3 region has 13 residues. Germline CDR1 reads MDHEN; CDR2 reads SYDVKM. The CDR3 DNA reads as TGTGCCAGCAGCGACAGGGCATATCAGCCCCAGCATTTT. Protein sequence: CASSDRAYQPQHF.

The chain combines TRBV19 with TRBJ2-3; tentatively, D is TRBD1 (6 bases). Between the trimmed V and J ends, which lost 4 bases and 4 bases, there was a span of 15 bases. This CDR3 has 15 residues. Per the germline V gene, CDR1 is LNHDA and CDR2 is SQIVND (reference sequence). CDR3 nucleotides: TGTGCCAGTAGTACGACAGGTCCTAGTCCAGATACGCAGTATTTT. As protein: CASSTTGPSPDTQYF.

This chain joins TRBV28 and TRBJ2-5; TRBD1 aligns across 12 bases. Germline values: CDR1 MDHEN, CDR2 SYDVKM. The CDR3 is made up of 20 amino acids. With 2 bases clipped from V and 0 bases from J, the junction kept 13 bases outside the gene matches. In DNA form, the CDR3 reads TGTGCCAGCAGTTTACCCGAGGGACAGGGGGCTTTTGGGAACCAAGAGACCCAGTACTTC. Its translation: CASSLPEGQGAFGNQETQYF.

The chain carries TRBV6-5 and TRBJ1-4, with TRBD1 matching over 9 bases. The germline gives CDR1 MNHEY, CDR2 SVGAGI. V shed 6 bases and J 7 bases; nucleotides not matched to a gene: 6. There are 14 residues in the CDR3. Here the CDR3 reads CASSTGTGSEKLFF. The CDR3 DNA follows: TGTGCCAGCAGCACCGGGACAGGGAGTGAAAAACTGTTTTTT.

The chain uses TRBV6-5 and TRBJ2-1; 9 bases line up with TRBD2. Germline V CDR1 and CDR2: MNHEY, SVGAGI. V shed 6 bases, J shed 9 bases, and the junction held 6 bases outside the gene matches. This CDR3 contains 13 residues. The CDR3 spells CASRGLAWGEQFF. The CDR3 DNA follows: TGTGCCAGCAGAGGACTAGCGTGGGGTGAGCAGTTCTTC.

The chain couples TRBV23-1 to TRBJ2-3, with 7 nucleotides matching TRBD2. TRBV23-1 is an ORF; its function is uncertain. J was trimmed by 5 bases and V by 0 bases; bases with no gene match: 5. The CDR3 has 15 amino acids. CDR3 region: CASSQSGGSRDTQYF. The DNA for the CDR3 is TGCGCCAGCAGTCAATCAGGCGGGAGTCGAGATACGCAGTATTTT.

This rearrangement joins TRBV4-1 to TRBJ2-5; a possible D gene is TRBD2 (7 bases). In germline, CDR1 is MGHRA, CDR2 YSYEKL. This CDR3 comprises 16 residues. Trimming removed 0 bases at V and 4 bases at J, with 15 bases between. The CDR3 here is CASSQDIHREGETQYF. Written as DNA, the CDR3 is TGCGCCAGCAGCCAAGATATTCACAGGGAGGGAGAGACCCAGTACTTC.

This chain links TRBV28 with TRBJ1-3, with TRBD1 as a possible D gene (6 bases). Trimming stripped 4 bases from V and 4 bases from J, with 17 bases between. The CDR3 spans 16 residues. CDR1 is MDHEN, CDR2 SYDVKM, per germline. This chain's CDR3 is CASSSPGGARGNTIYF. DNA of the CDR3: TGTGCCAGCAGTTCTCCCGGGGGGGCGCGGGGAAACACCATATATTTT.

This rearrangement joins TRBV29-1 to TRBJ2-3, with 13 bases aligning to TRBD2. The germline V gene encodes CDR1 SQVTM and CDR2 ANQGSEA. The V segment lost 3 bases and the J segment 6 bases; nucleotides outside the gene matches: 6. The CDR3 runs 15 residues. The CDR3 reads CSVDLGLAGVDTQYF. The CDR3 nucleotides read TGCAGCGTTGATCTCGGACTAGCGGGAGTTGATACGCAGTATTTT.

J is TRBJ1-5 and V is TRBV19, with D unresolved. Germline V gene lookup returns CDR1 LNHDA and CDR2 SQIVND (reference sequence). V lost 8 bases and J lost 0, with 11 bases in between. CDR3 length equals 14 residues. CDR3 nucleotide sequence: TGTGCCAGTTTTTCGCGGTTTAGCAATCAGCCCCAGCATTTT. Translated: CASFSRFSNQPQHF.

V and J are TRBV7-9 and TRBJ1-1; D possibly corresponds to TRBD1 (6 bases). The CDR3 runs to 14 residues. Trimming pared 1 base from V and 7 bases from J, leaving 13 bases between. CDR1 is SEHNR and CDR2 is FQNEAQ in the germline V gene (reference sequence). CDR3 sequence (DNA): TGTGCCAGCAGCTTAGTCGGGGGGGCGAATGAAGCTTTCTTT. Encoded protein: CASSLVGGANEAFF.

The chain joins TRBV9 to TRBJ2-3; D may be TRBD2 (5 bases). V lost 3 bases and J 6 bases, leaving 20 bases between the germline ends. Germline CDR1 and CDR2: SGDLS and YYNGEE. This CDR3 has 16 residues. The CDR3 DNA follows: TGTGCCAGCAGCGCCCAGCCTCTATCGCCGGGGGATACGCAGTATTTT. Protein: CASSAQPLSPGDTQYF.

This sequence joins TRBV23-1 and TRBJ2-3, with 10 positions matching TRBD2. TRBV23-1 is treated as an ORF (open reading frame) with a function not yet certain. V dropped 4 bases and J dropped 5; count of bases not matched to a gene: 12. The CDR3 is 17 amino acids. The CDR3 coding sequence is TGCGCCAGCAGTCTACAGCGGGAGGGCCGGGTTGGAGATACGCAGTATTTT. This gives the protein CASSLQREGRVGDTQYF.

The rearrangement uses TRBV13 and TRBJ2-5; TRBD1 matches 7 bases. This CDR3 is built from 15 residues. In germline, CDR1 is PRHDT, CDR2 FYEKMQ (reference sequence). Trimming cost V 2 bases and J 5 bases; bases outside gene matches: 8. The CDR3 nucleotides read TGTGCCAGCAGCTTACTTTCCGGACAGGCGGAGACCCAGTACTTC. Translated: CASSLLSGQAETQYF.

The V call is TRBV7-2, the J call TRBJ1-5, with 7 bases that match TRBD1. V gave up 5 bases and J gave up 5 bases; unmatched junction bases: 3. CDR1 is SGHTA and CDR2 is FQGNSA in the germline V gene. The CDR3 consists of 13 residues. The CDR3 nucleotides read TGTGCCAGCAGCCCGCAGGGGGATCAGCCCCAGCATTTT. It yields the protein CASSPQGDQPQHF.

The genes are TRBV12-3 or TRBV12-4 and TRBJ2-1; possibly TRBD1 for D (6 bases). The CDR3 runs to 13 residues. V was shortened by 8 bases and J by 4 bases, with 12 bases between the two germline ends. The CDR3 DNA reads TGTGCCAGCGTTGCGCAGGGGTACAATGAGCAGTTCTTC. Translating it yields CASVAQGYNEQFF.

The CDR3 is CASKSGYEQYF. The CDR3 coding sequence is TGTGCCAGCAAAAGCGGCTACGAGCAGTACTTC. The rearrangement links TRBV2 to TRBJ2-7, with a weak D call TRBD2 (5 bases). The ends were cut back, 7 bases at V and 3 bases at J, with 7 bases in the middle. The CDR3 covers 11 residues. CDR1 is SNHLY and CDR2 is FYNNEI in the germline V gene.

This clone was picked up a small number of times. V is TRBV7-9 and J is TRBJ1-2; D is unresolved. CDR3 length equals 14 residues. The germline CDR1 and CDR2 sequences are SEHNR and FQNEAQ (reference sequence). V was trimmed by 7 bases and J by 4 bases, leaving 16 bases between them. This CDR3 reads CASMDFRRSYGYTF. As DNA, the CDR3 is TGTGCCAGCATGGACTTCAGAAGGAGCTATGGCTACACCTTC.

The V and J genes are TRBV4-1 and TRBJ2-1; 14 bases are shared with TRBD2. The CDR3 spans 18 residues. CDR1 and CDR2 (germline): MGHRA, YSYEKL. After removal of 0 bases from V and 6 bases from J, the junction contained 7 bases not matched to a gene. CDR3 bases: TGCGCCAGCAGCCAAGAGAGCTTGACTAGCGGGAGGGTCAATGAGCAGTTCTTC. This sequence encodes CASSQESLTSGRVNEQFF.

The V and J genes are TRBV5-1 and TRBJ2-3; TRBD2 might be the D (5 bases). The V gene lost 5 bases and the J gene lost 3 bases, with 13 bases spanning the gap. CDR3 length equals 14 residues. Germline V CDR1 and CDR2: SGHRS, YFSETQ. DNA for the CDR3: TGCGCCAGCAGTGAGGGCGCCGGAACAGATACGCAGTATTTT. Its translation is CASSEGAGTDTQYF.

The V call is TRBV28, the J call TRBJ2-7, with 9 bases matching TRBD1. The V and J ends lost 2 bases and 6 bases, in that order; junction bases with no gene match: 14. Germline values: CDR1 MDHEN, CDR2 SYDVKM. The CDR3 runs 17 residues. The CDR3 region has the DNA TGTGCCAGCAGTTTACCCTGGGACAGGGTGATTTTAGGCGAGCAGTACTTC. As protein: CASSLPWDRVILGEQYF.

The chain carries TRBV27 and TRBJ2-5; D might be TRBD2 (6 bases). V lost 2 bases and J lost 2, with 15 bases in between. CDR1 and CDR2 from the germline V gene are MNHEY and SMNVEV (reference sequence). The CDR3 spans 16 residues. CDR3 DNA sequence: TGTGCCAGCAGTTTAACCGGTAGCGGAGAACAAGAGACCCAGTACTTC. Its translation is CASSLTGSGEQETQYF.

V is TRBV29-1 and J is TRBJ1-2; possible D gene TRBD1, 5 bases. Germline V lookup: CDR1 SQVTM, CDR2 ANQGSEA. The CDR3 runs 12 residues. V lost 2 bases and J 3 bases, leaving 7 bases between the germline ends. The chain's CDR3 is CSVERGYYGYTF. Written as DNA, the CDR3 is TGCAGCGTTGAAAGGGGTTACTATGGCTACACCTTC.

The chain employs TRBV10-1 and TRBJ1-2; weak D call: TRBD1 (5 bases). The CDR3 is 14 amino acids. Germline CDR1 reads WNHNN; CDR2 reads SYGVQD (reference sequence). Trimming left V 8 bases short and J 8 bases short, with 21 bases between. The CDR3: CASPLTYGGRGYTF. CDR3 coding DNA: TGCGCCAGCCCCCTAACGTACGGGGGACGAGGCTACACCTTC.